This entry lists 28 T cell receptor beta chains sequenced from one sample in a study of molecular identifiers for immune sequencing clone quantification. TCRdb reprocessed the PCR reads with MiXCR, giving one entry per CDR3 protein. There are approximately 8,000 distinct CDR3 sequences in the sample; under 45% occur only once, and over 6.5% lies in the top ten. The material sequenced was naive CD8+ T cells from blood, with Jurkat cell RNA spiked in. This sample's subset: FACS-sorted CD8+CD4-CCR7+CD45RA+ naive T cells. The receptor set was obtained from a human donor in good health. Some libraries in this study had Jurkat cell RNA spiked in.

The chain links TRBV14 to TRBJ1-1; 8 bases are shared with TRBD1. Trimming took 2 bases from V and 10 from J; bases not matched to a gene: 24. CDR1 is SGHDN, CDR2 FVKESK, per germline. This CDR3 comprises 19 residues. The CDR3 sequence: CASSQLTLLGQAPQRGAFF. The CDR3 DNA is TGTGCCAGCAGCCAATTAACTCTCCTGGGACAGGCACCCCAGCGGGGAGCTTTCTTT.

There are a few counts of this clonotype. The chain is built from TRBV28 and TRBJ1-5; D not certain. The CDR3 totals 13 residues. Germline V gene lookup returns CDR1 MDHEN and CDR2 SYDVKM. V lost 5 bases and J 9 bases, leaving 14 bases between the germline ends. The CDR3 loop is CASSHQAVTPQHF. CDR3 coding DNA: TGTGCCAGCAGTCACCAGGCGGTCACGCCCCAGCATTTT.

Notes on this clonotype: A much larger clone is a single base away; this may be a read error. The V call is TRBV7-6, the J call TRBJ1-3; D gene uncertain. The germline V gene encodes CDR1 SGHVS and CDR2 FNYEAQ. This CDR3 has 15 residues. The CDR3 DNA sequence: TGTGCCGGCAGCCTCGATTCGGACTCTGGAAACACCATATATTTT. Its protein product is CAGSLDSDSGNTIYF.

This clonotype was observed a few times. The chain recombines TRBV12-3 or TRBV12-4 with TRBJ1-1, with a weak D call TRBD1 (5 bases). CDR3 length: 12 residues. V lost 3 bases, J lost 8 bases, and 10 bases lay in between. The CDR3 coding sequence is TGTGCCAGCAGTTTTGCTGGGGCCGAAGCTTTCTTT. Encoded protein: CASSFAGAEAFF.

V and J are TRBV25-1 and TRBJ2-1, with 10 bases fitting TRBD2. The CDR3 extends over 15 amino acids. Germline V lookup: CDR1 MGHDK, CDR2 SYGVNS. V lost 6 bases to trimming and J lost 6 bases; unmatched junction nucleotides: 8. The CDR3 spells CASSALAGVFNEQFF. The CDR3 nucleotides read TGTGCCAGCAGCGCCCTAGCGGGAGTTTTCAATGAGCAGTTCTTC.

V and J are TRBV12-3 or TRBV12-4 and TRBJ2-2, with D uncertain. The V and J ends lost 5 bases and 6 bases respectively, with 4 bases between them. This CDR3 region has 11 residues. The CDR3 nucleotides read TGTGCCAGCAGTGGTGCCGGGGAGCTGTTTTTT. It is translated as CASSGAGELFF.

As regards this clonotype: This may stem from a read error, because a much larger clone lies one nucleotide away. The chain combines TRBV5-1 with TRBJ2-6; TRBD1 matches at 7 bases. CDR1 is SGHRS and CDR2 is YFSETQ in the germline V gene. The CDR3 is 17 residues long. V trimming: 4 bases; J trimming: 4 bases; junction bases outside the gene matches: 11. The CDR3 protein is CASSRPGQRYGANVLTF. In DNA, the CDR3 is TGCGCCAGCAGCAGGCCGGGACAGCGTTACGGGGCCAACGTCCTGACTTTC. The variable domain in full, with the rest retrieved from reference TRBV5-1 and TRBJ2-6, is KAGVTQTPRYLIKTRGQQVTLSCSPISGHRSVSWYQQTPGQGLQFLFEYFSETQRNKGNFPGRFSGRQFSNSRSEMNVSTLELGDSALYLCASSRPGQRYGANVLTFGAGSRLTVL.

CDR3 DNA: TGTGCCAGCAGTTTGGGTCTGAACACTGAAGCTTTCTTT. Encoded protein: CASSLGLNTEAFF. This chain uses TRBV12-3 or TRBV12-4 with TRBJ1-1; D not resolved. Trimming pared 3 bases from V and 0 bases from J, leaving 5 bases between. The length of the CDR3 is 13 residues.

A note on this clonotype: A much larger clone lies a single base off, so this may be a read error. The conserved phenylalanine or tryptophan normally closing the CDR3 is absent here, so this likely arose from a read error. The J gene is TRBJ2-7, the V gene TRBV5-1, with D perhaps TRBD2 (5 bases). The CDR3 runs 11 residues. V was cut by 3 bases and J by 9 bases, with 10 bases left in between. Germline V CDR1 and CDR2: SGHRS, YFSETQ. The CDR3 nucleotides read TGCGCCAGCAGCTCCGGGGTTGGGCAGTACCTC. This gives the protein CASSSGVGQYL.

This clonotype was seen more than once but under ten times. This chain links TRBV15 with TRBJ2-2; D is unresolved. V was pared by 0 bases and J by 4 bases, with 9 bases between. Germline loops: CDR1 LNHNV, CDR2 YYDKDF (reference sequence). CDR3 length equals 15 residues. The DNA of the CDR3 is TGTGCCACCAGCAGAGATGTACTACTCACCGGGGAGCTGTTTTTT. Its protein product is CATSRDVLLTGELFF. Combining the CDR3 with reference TRBV15 and TRBJ2-2 gives the whole variable domain DAMVIQNPRYQVTQFGKPVTLSCSQTLNHNVMYWYQQKSSQAPKLLFHYYDKDFNNEADTPDNFQSRRPNTSFCFLDIRSPGLGDTAMYLCATSRDVLLTGELFFGEGSRLTVL.

In the case of this clonotype: Given a much more abundant clone one base away, this may be a read error. The chain joins TRBV7-2 to TRBJ2-7, with D perhaps matching TRBD1 or TRBD2 (5 bases each). The CDR3 has 15 amino acids. CDR1 and CDR2 from the germline V gene are SGHTA and FQGNSA. DNA for the CDR3: TGTGCCAGCAGACCCGGGACGGGGAGCTCCTACAAGCAGTACTTC. It translates to CASRPGTGSSYKQYF.

The V gene is TRBV12-3 or TRBV12-4, the J gene TRBJ2-4, with a tentative D call TRBD2 (6 bases). The V end was cut by 5 bases, the J end by 1 base, with 15 bases between. This CDR3 contains 16 residues. CDR3 sequence: CASSGGNGLAKNIQYF. As DNA, the CDR3 is TGTGCCAGCAGTGGCGGGAACGGACTGGCCAAAAACATTCAGTACTTC.

This clonotype occurred a few times. This chain joins TRBV20-1 and TRBJ1-4; the D gene is possibly TRBD1 (6 bases). The ends were cut back, 5 bases at V and 6 bases at J, with 25 bases in the middle. Germline CDR1 DFQATT, CDR2 SNEGSKA (reference sequence). The CDR3 length is 17 residues. CDR3 nucleotides: TGCAGTGCTGTGGAGGGTGGGGGCTTGGGGTATGATGAAAAACTGTTTTTT. Translating gives CSAVEGGGLGYDEKLFF.

This chain links TRBV6-6 with TRBJ2-6; D remains ambiguous. CDR1 is MNHNY, CDR2 SVGAGI, per germline (reference sequence). The CDR3 contains 14 residues. V was shortened by 6 bases and J by 2 bases, with 8 bases between the two germline ends. Here the CDR3 DNA reads TGTGCCAGCAGGTACGACCCTGGGGCCAACGTCCTGACTTTC. Amino acid sequence: CASRYDPGANVLTF.

This clonotype was counted between two and nine times. The chain combines TRBV29-1 with TRBJ2-1; D is unclear. Germline loops: CDR1 SQVTM, CDR2 ANQGSEA. This CDR3 is built from 15 residues. Trimming took off 4 bases at V and 8 bases at J, with 21 bases between the two ends. CDR3 in amino acids: CSVVSHGKRSDEQFF. For the CDR3, the DNA is TGCAGCGTTGTCTCGCATGGCAAGAGGAGCGATGAGCAGTTCTTC.

For this clonotype: The conserved phenylalanine or tryptophan is not found at the CDR3 terminus, so this likely reflects a read error. The gene calls are TRBV13 and TRBJ2-7, with D possibly matching TRBD1 (6 bases). Germline-derived CDR1 and CDR2 are PRHDT and FYEKMQ (reference sequence). This CDR3 is built from 14 residues. V lost 6 bases to trimming and J lost 6 bases, with 18 bases between them. CDR3 nucleotide sequence: TGTGCCAGCAGTCTCCGGACAGAGGGTCGCGAGCAGTACATC. Translated: CASSLRTEGREQYI.

This clonotype was recorded once. Likely a read error: the CDR3 ends without its conserved phenylalanine or tryptophan. The limits of the CDR3 on the DNA are not certain, so only TCRdb's listed CDR3 is given. The rearrangement links TRBV6-5 to TRBJ2-3; the table calls TRBD2, which could not be checked here. Germline assignment: CDR1 MNHEY and CDR2 SVGAGI. From its first to its last residue, the CDR3 has 16 amino acids. The CDR3 reads CASRYSQREVTDTQNY.

This clonotype was recorded a few times. V gene TRBV12-3 or TRBV12-4 combines with J gene TRBJ2-7; the D call may be TRBD1 or TRBD2 (5 bases each). This CDR3 has 13 amino acids. Trimming stripped 6 bases from V and 4 bases from J, with 13 bases between. CDR3 sequence (DNA): TGTGCCAGCAGCCTCGGGGCACAATACGAGCAGTACTTC. Amino acids: CASSLGAQYEQYF.

In its sample, this clonotype was seen a few times. The gene calls are TRBV11-1 and TRBJ1-2; D not certain. CDR1 SGHAT and CDR2 FQDESV come from the germline V gene (reference sequence). The V gene lost 0 bases and the J gene lost 8 bases, with 10 bases spanning the gap. The CDR3 loop spans 13 amino acids. The CDR3 protein is CASSLAEADGYTF. The CDR3 nucleotides read TGTGCCAGCAGCTTAGCCGAGGCCGACGGCTACACCTTC. Full variable domain (remainder filled in from reference TRBV11-1 and TRBJ1-2): EAEVAQSPRYKITEKSQAVAFWCDPISGHATLYWYRQILGQGPELLVQFQDESVVDDSQLPKDRFSAERLKGVDSTLKIQPAELGDSAMYLCASSLAEADGYTFGSGTRLTVV.

The V call is TRBV28, the J call TRBJ1-5, with 7 nucleotides matching TRBD1. CDR1 and CDR2 from the germline V gene are MDHEN and SYDVKM. This CDR3 comprises 16 residues. The ends lost 5 bases at V and 3 bases at J; junction bases unmatched: 10. The CDR3 is CASSTARQGVNQPQHF. The DNA for the CDR3 is TGTGCCAGCAGTACGGCTAGACAGGGAGTCAATCAGCCCCAGCATTTT.

This clonotype is categorized as medium-sized. The chain has TRBV7-2 and TRBJ2-3; the D is unclear. CDR1 SGHTA and CDR2 FQGNSA come from the germline V gene. V was trimmed by 1 base and J by 4 bases, leaving 9 bases between them. The CDR3 spans 14 residues. CDR3 nucleotide sequence: TGTGCCAGCAGCTTAGATGTTTTTGCAGATACGCAGTATTTT. Translating it yields CASSLDVFADTQYF.

This clonotype is deemed medium-sized (0.01 to 0.1%). J is TRBJ2-3 and V is TRBV7-8; 8 bases map to TRBD2. The CDR3 sequence is 16 residues long. Germline loops: CDR1 SGHVS, CDR2 FQNEAQ. With 2 bases clipped from V and 0 bases from J, the junction kept 4 bases outside the gene matches. The CDR3 DNA follows: TGTGCCAGCAGCTTAATTAGCGGGATCAGCACAGATACGCAGTATTTT. Protein product: CASSLISGISTDTQYF.

This clonotype was seen a handful of times. The chain links TRBV5-6 to TRBJ2-7; D may be TRBD2 (6 bases). There are 12 residues in the CDR3. Germline-derived CDR1 and CDR2 are SGHDT and YYEEEE. The V end was cut by 1 base, the J end by 7 bases, with 9 bases between. The CDR3 DNA follows: TGTGCCAGCAGCTTGAGCGGGCCGGAGCAGTACTTC. Encoded protein: CASSLSGPEQYF.

V and J are TRBV28 and TRBJ1-5, with 8 positions matching TRBD1. The germline V gene has CDR1 MDHEN and CDR2 SYDVKM. V dropped 6 bases and J dropped 7; count of bases not matched to a gene: 11. The CDR3 covers 15 residues. The DNA for the CDR3 is TGTGCCAGCAGCTCCCCGGACAGGGTGGACCAGCCCCAGCATTTT. As protein: CASSSPDRVDQPQHF.

Note on this clonotype: At one end the junction does not follow the germline gene, possibly because of a read error. The V and J genes are TRBV19 and TRBJ1-1; D uncertain. This CDR3 is built from 14 residues. Looked up from germline, CDR1 is LNHDA and CDR2 is SQIVND (reference sequence). The CDR3 DNA is TGTGCCAGAAGTATTGGAGGGTCCAGAACTGAAGCTTTCTTT. Translating it yields CARSIGGSRTEAFF.

The V and J genes are TRBV20-1 and TRBJ2-7, with a tentative D call TRBD2 (7 bases). This CDR3 comprises 16 residues. Germline loops: CDR1 DFQATT, CDR2 SNEGSKA (reference sequence). V was shortened by 5 bases and J by 0 bases, with 20 bases between the two germline ends. CDR3 nucleotide sequence: TGCAGTGCTCGGGGGGCGATCATTACGAGCTCCTACGAGCAGTACTTC. The encoded protein is CSARGAIITSSYEQYF.

This clonotype was counted between two and nine times. The chain has TRBV27 and TRBJ2-7, with D possibly matching TRBD1 (6 bases). The CDR3 covers 14 residues. Germline assignment: CDR1 MNHEY and CDR2 SMNVEV (reference sequence). The V end lost 6 bases, the J end lost 0 bases, and 12 bases lay between the germline ends. The CDR3 bases are TGTGCCAGCAGCCCCGGGACATACTCCTACGAGCAGTACTTC. It is translated as CASSPGTYSYEQYF.

Concerning this clonotype itself: Possible read error: a much larger clone is one base away. The CDR3 does not end in the conserved phenylalanine or tryptophan, so this is likely a read error. This chain connects TRBV14 to TRBJ2-7; D gene unclear. The germline V gene encodes CDR1 SGHDN and CDR2 FVKESK. With 3 bases removed from V and 4 bases from J, the gap between germline ends came to 13 bases. The CDR3 runs 14 residues. DNA for the CDR3: TGTGCCAGCAGCCACGTCGGGTCAACTTACGAGCAGTACATC. Residues: CASSHVGSTYEQYI.